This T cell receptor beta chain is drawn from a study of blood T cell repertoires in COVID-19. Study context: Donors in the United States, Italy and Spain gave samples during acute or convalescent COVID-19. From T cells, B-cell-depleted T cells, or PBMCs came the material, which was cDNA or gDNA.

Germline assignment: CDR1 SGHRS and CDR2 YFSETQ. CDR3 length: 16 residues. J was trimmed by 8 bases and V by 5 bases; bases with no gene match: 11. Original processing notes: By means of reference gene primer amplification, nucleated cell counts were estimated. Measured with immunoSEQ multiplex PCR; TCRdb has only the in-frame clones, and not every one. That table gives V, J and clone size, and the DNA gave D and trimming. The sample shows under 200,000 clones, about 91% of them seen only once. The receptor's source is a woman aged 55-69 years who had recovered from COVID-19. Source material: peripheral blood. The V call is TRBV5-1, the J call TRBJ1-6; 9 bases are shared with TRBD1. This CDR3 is CASSSRQGGFYSPLHF. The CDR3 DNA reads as TGCGCCAGCAGTTCTCGACAGGGGGGATTTTATTCACCCCTCCACTTT.